A selection of T cell receptor beta chains follows, all from one sample in a study of cytomegalovirus exposure and HLA in healthy donors. Repertoires were generated with immunoSEQ multiplex PCR, while TCRdb's copy carries only in-frame clones and drops some. The sample includes around 110,000 clones, over 75% of them seen just once. Sequenced input: PBMCs. These receptors were collected from a male donor in good health and CMV-seronegative. Both conserved end residues are part of each CDR3. D genes are given only for firm matches. A row's size may be missing; if present it is once, few, many or a size class.

>TRBD1|few|TRBJ2-7|TRBV2
CAGRDSSYEQYF
TGTGCCGGAAGGGACAGCTCCTACGAGCAGTACTTC
>TRBD2|NA|TRBJ2-1|TRBV18
CASAAGTSTSGGEQFF
TGTGCCAGCGCCGCCGGGACTAGCACCAGTGGTGGTGAGCAGTTCTTC
>NA|NA|TRBJ2-7|TRBV10-3
CAISDRDEQYF
TGTGCCATCAGTGACAGGGACGAGCAGTACTTC
>NA|NA|TRBJ1-2|TRBV6-1
CASSEESGVLYYGYTF
TGTGCCAGCAGTGAAGAATCGGGGGTCCTCTACTATGGCTACACCTTC
>NA|once|TRBJ2-2|TRBV7-9
CASSLVRVDTGELFF
TGTGCCAGCAGCTTAGTGAGGGTGGACACCGGGGAGCTGTTTTTT
>NA|NA|TRBJ2-7|TRBV27
CASSFRLGQGGSYEQYF
TGTGCCAGCAGTTTTAGGCTGGGCCAGGGTGGGTCCTACGAGCAGTACTTC
>TRBD2|NA|TRBJ2-1|TRBV5-5
CASSLLSWEGLIEQFF
TGTGCCAGCAGCTTGTTGTCGTGGGAGGGTTTGATTGAGCAGTTCTTC
>TRBD2|NA|TRBJ2-4|TRBV19
CASTPGTSAQLAKNIQYF
TGTGCCAGTACCCCGGGGACTAGCGCACAATTAGCCAAAAACATTCAGTACTTC
>TRBD2|NA|TRBJ2-7|TRBV27
CASSRPTSGSRAIYF
TGTGCCAGCAGCCGACCCACTAGCGGGAGTCGAGCTATTTACTTC
>NA|NA|TRBJ1-4|TRBV19
CASSRDTTGSANEKLFF
TGTGCCAGTAGCAGGGACACTACCGGATCGGCTAATGAAAAACTGTTTTTT
>TRBD1|few|TRBJ1-2|TRBV5-5
CASSLGGTGGADYGYTF
TGTGCCAGCAGCTTGGGCGGGACAGGGGGCGCTGACTATGGCTACACCTTC
>NA|NA|TRBJ2-2|TRBV5-1
CASSLGAVNTGELFF
TGCGCCAGCAGCTTGGGTGCAGTCAACACCGGGGAGCTGTTTTTT
>TRBD2|NA|TRBJ2-5|TRBV30
CAWRGEWTSGSETQYF
TGTGCCTGGAGGGGGGAGTGGACTAGCGGCTCGGAGACCCAGTACTTC
>TRBD1|NA|TRBJ2-5|TRBV27
CASSIGTGANQETQYF
TGTGCCAGCAGTATAGGGACAGGAGCTAACCAAGAGACCCAGTACTTC
>NA|NA|TRBJ2-7|TRBV6-1
CASKRDYEQYF
TGTGCCAGCAAGAGGGACTACGAGCAGTACTTC
>TRBD2|NA|TRBJ2-3|TRBV5-1
CASSITSGRSADTQYF
TGCGCCAGCAGCATAACTAGCGGGAGGTCGGCAGATACGCAGTATTTT
>NA|NA|TRBJ2-7|TRBV4-1
CASSQVHGTVYEQYF
TGCGCCAGCAGCCAAGTCCACGGTACAGTCTACGAGCAGTACTTC
>TRBD1|once|TRBJ1-1|TRBV29-1
CSVPGQGRSTEAFF
TGCAGCGTTCCGGGACAGGGGAGGAGCACTGAAGCTTTCTTT
>NA|few|TRBJ2-7|TRBV6-6
CASSYSLTGQAYEQYF
TGTGCCAGCAGTTACTCTTTGACAGGTCAAGCGTACGAGCAGTACTTC
>TRBD1|NA|TRBJ1-2|TRBV27
CASRPGAGTVGFPNYGYTF
TGTGCCAGCAGGCCCGGGGCCGGGACAGTGGGCTTCCCCAACTATGGCTACACCTTC
>NA|NA|TRBJ2-5|TRBV7-3
CASSLTFATAETQYF
TGTGCCAGCAGCTTAACGTTTGCGACAGCAGAGACCCAGTACTTC
>TRBD1|NA|TRBJ1-1|TRBV10-1
CASSENSGQGVGTEAFF
TGCGCCAGCAGTGAAAATTCGGGACAGGGAGTGGGCACTGAAGCTTTCTTT
>TRBD1|once|TRBJ2-2|TRBV7-9
CASSPNGWTGRNTGELFF
TGTGCCAGCAGCCCAAACGGCTGGACAGGCCGGAACACCGGGGAGCTGTTTTTT
>TRBD2|once|TRBJ2-2|TRBV7-2
CASRAGENTGELFF
TGTGCCAGCAGAGCGGGAGAAAACACCGGGGAGCTGTTTTTT
>TRBD2|few|TRBJ2-1|TRBV5-4
CASSLAGWREGDNEQFF
TGTGCCAGCAGCTTGGCCGGGTGGCGGGAGGGGGACAATGAGCAGTTCTTC
>NA|once|TRBJ2-7|TRBV7-9
CASSPGQGREQYF
TGTGCCAGCAGCCCCGGGCAGGGTCGCGAGCAGTACTTC
>TRBD1|NA|TRBJ2-2|TRBV18
CASSPQARDRVLLFTGELFF
TGTGCCAGCTCACCACAGGCCCGGGACAGGGTGCTCCTTTTCACCGGGGAGCTGTTTTTT
>NA|NA|TRBJ1-5|TRBV5-5
CASRSDGIRQPQHF
TGTGCCAGCAGATCGGACGGGATCCGTCAGCCCCAGCATTTT
>NA|NA|TRBJ2-5|TRBV18
CASSPRERSHQETQYF
TGTGCCAGCTCACCACGAGAAAGGAGCCACCAAGAGACCCAGTACTTC
>NA|NA|TRBJ1-1|TRBV6-1
CATTGRGRVDTEAFF
TGTGCCACCACGGGGCGGGGGCGGGTCGACACTGAAGCTTTCTTT
>NA|few|TRBJ2-7|TRBV27
CASRHPGGNGLYF
TGTGCCAGCAGACACCCTGGGGGGAACGGGCTGTACTTC
>TRBD2|NA|TRBJ2-7|TRBV27
CASSLSVLADYEQYF
TGTGCCAGCAGTTTATCGGTACTAGCGGACTACGAGCAGTACTTC
>NA|few|TRBJ2-7|TRBV19
CARNLRGCYEQYF
TGTGCCAGAAACCTCAGAGGGTGCTACGAGCAGTACTTC
>TRBD1|NA|TRBJ1-2|TRBV6-1
CASSEGDSYGYTF
TGTGCCAGCAGTGAAGGGGACAGCTATGGCTACACCTTC
>TRBD1|once|TRBJ1-1|TRBV30
CAWSTGQGLNTEAFF
TGTGCCTGGAGTACTGGACAGGGCCTAAACACTGAAGCTTTCTTT
>TRBD2|NA|TRBJ2-7|TRBV6-1
CASSAPGLAGVSNEQYF
TGTGCCAGCAGTGCCCCGGGACTAGCGGGGGTCTCTAACGAGCAGTACTTC
>NA|NA|TRBJ1-2|TRBV30
CAWSTPIRLGPSGSGYTF
TGTGCCTGGAGTACCCCAATTCGGTTAGGCCCCTCGGGAAGTGGCTACACCTTC
>NA|NA|TRBJ1-4|TRBV5-4
CASSLDNGEKLFF
TGTGCCAGCAGCTTGGATAATGGCGAAAAACTGTTTTTT
>NA|NA|TRBJ2-7|TRBV27
CASKDFSSYEQYF
TGTGCCAGCAAGGACTTCAGCTCCTACGAGCAGTACTTC
>TRBD1|once|TRBJ2-7|TRBV5-8
CASSATGQGSYEQYF
TGTGCCAGCAGCGCGACGGGACAGGGCTCCTACGAGCAGTACTTC
>TRBD1|NA|TRBJ1-4|TRBV4-2
CASRAGGEKLFF
TGTGCCAGCCGGGCAGGGGGTGAAAAACTGTTTTTT
>NA|NA|TRBJ1-1|TRBV5-1
CASSLVRQHSPWAETEAFF
TGCGCCAGCAGCTTGGTTCGGCAGCATTCCCCTTGGGCTGAAACTGAAGCTTTCTTT
>TRBD2|NA|TRBJ2-7|TRBV5-4
CASSLGGLAGAEQYF
TGTGCCAGCAGCTTGGGGGGACTAGCGGGAGCGGAACAGTACTTC
>NA|NA|TRBJ1-1|TRBV6-1
CASDWEYTEAFF
TGTGCCAGCGACTGGGAGTACACTGAAGCTTTCTTT
>NA|NA|TRBJ2-5|TRBV5-4
CASSLWQDQETQYF
TGTGCCAGCAGCTTGTGGCAGGACCAAGAGACCCAGTACTTC
>TRBD1|NA|TRBJ1-1|TRBV4-1
CASSQAGGRRSEGEAFF
TGCGCCAGCAGCCAAGCAGGGGGGCGGCGGTCGGAGGGTGAAGCTTTCTTT
>NA|NA|TRBJ2-2|TRBV29-1
CSVLAGTNTGELFF
TGCAGCGTTCTTGCCGGGACGAACACCGGGGAGCTGTTTTTT
>TRBD1|NA|TRBJ2-1|TRBV28
CATQELGQGLRNEQFF
TGTGCCACTCAGGAGTTGGGACAGGGGCTGCGGAATGAGCAGTTCTTC
>TRBD1|NA|TRBJ2-7|TRBV28
CASSAPGQGAYEQYF
TGTGCCAGCTCAGCACCGGGACAGGGGGCCTACGAGCAGTACTTC
>NA|NA|TRBJ2-2|TRBV5-5
CASSLVQGITGELFF
TGTGCCAGCAGCTTGGTCCAGGGGATAACCGGGGAGCTGTTTTTT
>NA|NA|TRBJ2-7|TRBV4-1
CASSQRNRVRDEQYF
TGCGCCAGCAGCCAAAGGAACCGGGTCCGAGACGAGCAGTACTTC
>TRBD1|NA|TRBJ2-1|TRBV11-2
CASSQIGGRPRNEQFF
TGTGCCAGCAGCCAAATAGGGGGCAGGCCCAGAAATGAGCAGTTCTTC